These 2 T cell receptor beta chains share one sample of origin, sequenced in a study of blood T cell repertoires in COVID-19 (TCRdb year 2020). Receptor libraries were prepared by the immunoSEQ multiplex PCR assay. TCRdb carries this immuneACCESS record with in-frame sequences only. Its versions omit some clonotypes, under half of them owing to an unresolved V gene in the studies checked, with the rest unexplained. For this sample there are about 230,000 clones; 80% to 90% appear just once. The ten largest make up roughly 11% of the sample. Sequenced: peripheral blood. These receptors came from a man between 50 and 59 years old with COVID-19, enrolled during active disease.

This clone was recorded only once. V and J are TRBV2 and TRBJ2-1, with 8 bases aligning to TRBD2. V lost 3 bases to trimming and J lost 5 bases; unmatched junction nucleotides: 6. The CDR3 runs 15 residues. CDR1 SNHLY and CDR2 FYNNEI come from the germline V gene. CDR3 region: CASSEALAVNNEQFF. For the CDR3, the DNA is TGTGCCAGCAGTGAGGCACTAGCGGTTAACAATGAGCAGTTCTTC.

The chain employs TRBV27 and TRBJ2-1, with D perhaps TRBD2 (7 bases). V lost 4 bases and J lost 8, with 21 bases in between. This CDR3 has 16 residues. Germline V lookup: CDR1 MNHEY, CDR2 SMNVEV (reference sequence). The CDR3 DNA sequence: TGTGCCAGCAGTTCGCCTATAGCGGGCGAGGGGGATGAGCAGTTCTTC. Amino acids: CASSSPIAGEGDEQFF.